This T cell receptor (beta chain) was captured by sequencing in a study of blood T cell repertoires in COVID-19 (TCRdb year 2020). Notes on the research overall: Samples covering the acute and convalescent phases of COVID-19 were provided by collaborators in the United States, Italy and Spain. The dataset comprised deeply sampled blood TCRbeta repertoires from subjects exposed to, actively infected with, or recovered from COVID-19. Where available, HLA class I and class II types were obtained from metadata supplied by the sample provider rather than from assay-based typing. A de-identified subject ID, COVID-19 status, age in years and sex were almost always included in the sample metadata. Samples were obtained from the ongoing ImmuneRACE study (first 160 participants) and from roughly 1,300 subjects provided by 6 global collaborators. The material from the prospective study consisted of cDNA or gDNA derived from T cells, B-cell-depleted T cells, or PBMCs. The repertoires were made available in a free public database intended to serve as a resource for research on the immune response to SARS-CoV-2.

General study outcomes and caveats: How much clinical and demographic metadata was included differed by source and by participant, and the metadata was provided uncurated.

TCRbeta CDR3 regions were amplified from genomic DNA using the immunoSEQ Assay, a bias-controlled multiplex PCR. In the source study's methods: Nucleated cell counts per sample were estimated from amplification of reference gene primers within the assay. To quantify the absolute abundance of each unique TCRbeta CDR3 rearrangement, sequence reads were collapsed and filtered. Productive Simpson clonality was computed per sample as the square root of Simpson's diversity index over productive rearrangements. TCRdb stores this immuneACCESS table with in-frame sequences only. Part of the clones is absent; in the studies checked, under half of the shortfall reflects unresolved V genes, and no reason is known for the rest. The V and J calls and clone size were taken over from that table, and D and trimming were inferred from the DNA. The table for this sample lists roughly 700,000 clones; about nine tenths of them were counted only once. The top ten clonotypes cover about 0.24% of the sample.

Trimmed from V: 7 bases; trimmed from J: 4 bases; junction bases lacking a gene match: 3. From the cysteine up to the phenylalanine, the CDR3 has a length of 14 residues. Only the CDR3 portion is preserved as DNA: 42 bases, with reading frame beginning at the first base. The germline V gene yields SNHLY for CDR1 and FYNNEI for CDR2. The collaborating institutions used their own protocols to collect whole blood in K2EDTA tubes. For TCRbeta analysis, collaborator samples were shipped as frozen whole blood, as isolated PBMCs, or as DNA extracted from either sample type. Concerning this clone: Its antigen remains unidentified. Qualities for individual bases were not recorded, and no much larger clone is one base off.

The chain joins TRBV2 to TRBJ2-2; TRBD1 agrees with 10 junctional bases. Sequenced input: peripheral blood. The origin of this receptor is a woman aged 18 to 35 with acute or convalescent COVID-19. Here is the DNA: TGTGCCAGCAACCGGGACAGGGGCACCGGGGAGCTGTTTTTT. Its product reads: CASNRDRGTGELFF.